This T cell receptor (beta chain) appears in the sequencing data of a study of blood T cell repertoires in COVID-19. Profiled with immunoSEQ multiplex PCR; TCRdb holds only in-frame clones, not every one. The sample holds a few hundred thousand clones, roughly 80% seen once. Germline trimming cut 6 bases from V and 5 bases from J; bases unmatched to any gene: 9. Per the germline V gene, CDR1 is KGHSH and CDR2 is LQKENI. This CDR3 is built from 15 residues. The material sequenced was peripheral blood. The origin of this receptor is a woman between 65 and 79 years old with COVID-19, enrolled during active disease. V and J are TRBV18 and TRBJ1-5, with 8 bases aligning to TRBD1. CDR3 protein: CASSPGGQGDQPQHF. Here the CDR3 DNA reads TGTGCCAGCTCCCCAGGAGGACAGGGAGATCAGCCCCAGCATTTT.